This T cell receptor beta chain was obtained from a study of blood T cell repertoires in COVID-19. The CDR3 covers 18 residues. V dropped 5 bases and J dropped 0 bases, with 17 bases sitting between them. Germline values: CDR1 SGHTA, CDR2 FQGNSA. The data were produced by immunoSEQ multiplex PCR, yet TCRdb's version contains in-frame clones alone and is incomplete. The repertoire holds 150,000 to 200,000 clones, with about 80% as singletons. Sequencing was carried out using peripheral blood. The receptor's source is a man between 65 and 80 years old who had recovered from COVID-19. The rearrangement uses TRBV7-2 and TRBJ2-6, with a possible D match to TRBD1 (5 bases). CDR3 residues: CASSDETRGYSGANVLTF. The CDR3 region has the DNA TGTGCCAGCAGCGACGAGACAAGGGGCTACTCTGGGGCCAACGTCCTGACTTTC.